These 30 T cell receptor beta chains were all obtained from the same sample, sequenced in a study of T-cell reconstitution after alpha-beta-depleted transplantation in children. Library preparation (for TCRbeta) was performed with unique molecular identifiers. TCRdb processed the PCR reads anew with MiXCR; each CDR3 protein has one entry. The table lists just over 70,000 distinct CDR3 sequences, just under 7.5% of them singletons, with 2% to 3% in the top ten. The starting material was PBMCs from the stem cell graft donor, obtained from the stem cell graft. These receptor sequences come from a human donor who donated a stem cell graft to a child with acute lymphoblastic leukemia.

This clonotype occurred many times. One end of the junction is discordant with germline, which a read error may explain. The rearrangement links TRBV24-1 to TRBJ2-1; 8 bases are a match to TRBD2. The CDR3 spans 17 residues. Germline V gene lookup returns CDR1 KGHDR and CDR2 SFDVKD. In nucleotides, the CDR3 is TGTGCCACCAGTGATCATAATAGCGGGACGCACTACAATGATCAGTTCTTC. It codes for CATSDHNSGTHYNDQFF.

This clonotype was recorded many times. The chain joins TRBV6-6 to TRBJ2-1; possibly TRBD1 for D (5 bases). The V end was cut by 6 bases, the J end by 8 bases, with 8 bases between. The CDR3 loop spans 11 amino acids. Germline V lookup: CDR1 MNHNY, CDR2 SVGAGI (reference sequence). In nucleotides, the CDR3 is TGTGCCAGCAGCCCCAGGGATGAGCAGTTCTTC. The encoded protein is CASSPRDEQFF.

There are many counts of this clonotype. The chain has TRBV15 and TRBJ2-3; D remains ambiguous. CDR1 is LNHNV and CDR2 is YYDKDF in the germline V gene (reference sequence). The length of the CDR3 is 15 residues. V was shortened by 3 bases and J by 1 base, with 11 bases between the two germline ends. The CDR3, as DNA: TGTGCCACCAGCAGGGCCCTCGACGGCACAGATACGCAGTATTTT. Its translation is CATSRALDGTDTQYF.

This clonotype appeared many times. The chain uses TRBV20-1 and TRBJ1-1, with 7 bases aligning to TRBD1. The CDR3 contains 12 residues. J lost 7 bases, V lost 2 bases, and 4 bases had no gene match. Germline-derived CDR1 and CDR2 are DFQATT and SNEGSKA (reference sequence). CDR3 sequence: CSARYRDSEAFF. The CDR3, as DNA: TGCAGTGCTAGATATCGGGACAGTGAAGCTTTCTTT.

Ten or more counts support this clonotype. The junction and the germline gene differ at one end; a read error may be behind it. The chain joins TRBV9 to TRBJ1-2, with D unclear. From germline, CDR1 is SGDLS and CDR2 YYNGEE. This CDR3 has 12 residues. CDR3 sequence (DNA): TGTGCCAGCAGCGCAGTTTACCCGGGCTACACCTTT. It translates to CASSAVYPGYTF.

This clonotype was seen at least ten times. The V and J genes are TRBV7-2 and TRBJ1-3, with D possibly being TRBD1 (5 bases). The germline V and J ends were trimmed by 5 bases and 0 bases, with 11 bases remaining between them. The CDR3 has 15 residues. The germline gives CDR1 SGHTA, CDR2 FQGNSA. The CDR3 DNA follows: TGTGCCAGCAGCACCGGACACGGCTCTGGAAACACCATATATTTT. Protein sequence: CASSTGHGSGNTIYF.

This clonotype was seen repeatedly, ten times or more. The chain links TRBV4-2 to TRBJ2-7, with TRBD2 as a possible D gene (6 bases). V dropped 0 bases and J dropped 4 bases, with 13 bases sitting between them. The CDR3 loop spans 15 amino acids. Germline V gene data show CDR1 as LGHNA and CDR2 as YNFKEQ. The DNA for the CDR3 is TGTGCCAGCAGCCAAGATCAGTCGGGGGAATACGAGCAGTACTTC. Translating it yields CASSQDQSGEYEQYF.

This clonotype has ten or more counts. The CDR3, as DNA: TGTGCCACCAGTGGGAGACTAGCAACAGATACGCAGTATTTT. Protein product: CATSGRLATDTQYF. The chain joins TRBV24-1 to TRBJ2-3, with 7 bases matching TRBD2. Germline loops: CDR1 KGHDR, CDR2 SFDVKD. The CDR3 sequence is 14 residues long. V dropped 5 bases and J dropped 3; count of bases not matched to a gene: 4.

The chain joins TRBV7-3 to TRBJ1-2; weak D call: TRBD1 (5 bases). Trimming took off 4 bases at V and 6 bases at J, with 12 bases between the two ends. Germline CDR1 and CDR2: SGHTA and FQGTGA. This CDR3 spans 13 amino acids. The CDR3 coding sequence is TGTGCCAGCAGCTCGGGGGTCATGGATGGCTACACCTTC. Translation gives CASSSGVMDGYTF.

In this sample, this clonotype turned up many times. In nucleotides, the CDR3 is TGCAGCGTTGAAAACGTCGGGGCAGGGGGATCAGATACGCAGTATTTT. This encodes CSVENVGAGGSDTQYF. This rearrangement joins TRBV29-1 to TRBJ2-3, with TRBD1 identical over 7 bases. With V trimmed by 2 bases and J by 4 bases, 12 bases remained unmatched. The CDR3 length is 16 residues. CDR1 SQVTM and CDR2 ANQGSEA come from the germline V gene.

This clonotype appeared many times. V gene TRBV6-4 combines with J gene TRBJ2-5, with 11 bases matching TRBD2. This CDR3 region has 15 residues. From germline, CDR1 is MRHNA and CDR2 SNTAGT. Trimming cost V 4 bases and J 2 bases; bases outside gene matches: 3. As DNA, the CDR3 is TGTGCCAGCAGTGCTAGCGGGGGGACACAAGAGACCCAGTACTTC. Its protein is CASSASGGTQETQYF.

This clonotype was seen only a few times. This rearrangement joins TRBV19 to TRBJ1-5; D possibly corresponds to TRBD1 (5 bases). Germline CDR1 is LNHDA and CDR2 is SQIVND (reference sequence). CDR3 length: 12 amino acids. V dropped 6 bases and J dropped 6 bases, with 9 bases sitting between them. CDR3 sequence reads: CASSWGVQPQHF. The CDR3 DNA follows: TGTGCCAGTAGCTGGGGGGTTCAGCCCCAGCATTTT. The full variable domain, with the rest looked up from reference TRBV19 and TRBJ1-5, is DGGITQSPKYLFRKEGQNVTLSCEQNLNHDAMYWYRQDPGQGLRLIYYSQIVNDFQKGDIAEGYSVSREKKESFPLTVTSAQKNPTAFYLCASSWGVQPQHFGDGTRLSIL.

In its sample, this clonotype was seen many times. V gene TRBV9 combines with J gene TRBJ2-1; possibly TRBD1 for D (6 bases). The germline V gene has CDR1 SGDLS and CDR2 YYNGEE. The V end was cut by 3 bases, the J end by 5 bases, with 18 bases between. CDR3 size: 16 residues. CDR3 DNA: TGTGCCAGCAGCGCCCGTCAGGGGATAGGGAACAATGAGCAGTTCTTC. Translating it yields CASSARQGIGNNEQFF.

This clonotype was seen repeatedly, ten times or more. The V and J genes are TRBV7-2 and TRBJ2-7; D is ambiguous. Germline V CDR1 and CDR2: SGHTA, FQGNSA. The CDR3 contains 14 residues. V was pared by 4 bases and J by 2 bases, with 12 bases between. The CDR3 loop reads CASSSDSPPYEQYF. The CDR3 coding sequence is TGTGCCAGCAGCTCCGACTCTCCCCCCTACGAGCAGTACTTC.

The chain couples TRBV28 to TRBJ2-5; weak D call: TRBD1 (6 bases). The CDR3 is made up of 15 amino acids. V lost 6 bases, J lost 1 base, and 15 bases lay in between. CDR1 and CDR2 from the germline V gene are MDHEN and SYDVKM. CDR3 residues: CASSLPTGTQETQYF. As DNA, the CDR3 is TGTGCCAGCAGCCTCCCAACAGGGACCCAAGAGACCCAGTACTTC.

The CDR3 here is CASTIAEGSGANVLTF. DNA of the CDR3: TGTGCCAGTACCATAGCAGAGGGCTCTGGGGCCAACGTCCTGACTTTC. The rearrangement joins TRBV19 to TRBJ2-6; possibly TRBD2 for D (5 bases). The germline gives CDR1 LNHDA, CDR2 SQIVND (reference sequence). The ends were cut back, 7 bases at V and 0 bases at J, with 13 bases in the middle. The CDR3 runs 16 residues. The whole variable domain, filled in from reference TRBV19 and TRBJ2-6, reads DGGITQSPKYLFRKEGQNVTLSCEQNLNHDAMYWYRQDPGQGLRLIYYSQIVNDFQKGDIAEGYSVSREKKESFPLTVTSAQKNPTAFYLCASTIAEGSGANVLTFGAGSRLTVL.

This clonotype was counted between two and nine times. The chain combines TRBV6-2 or TRBV6-3 with TRBJ1-1; D may be TRBD1 (5 bases). The CDR3 covers 14 residues. V was clipped by 0 bases and J by 7 bases, with 12 bases between them. Germline loops: CDR1 MNHEY, CDR2 SVGEGT. The DNA for the CDR3 is TGTGCCAGCAGTTACTCAGTAGAGGGGATTGAAGCTTTCTTT. Encoded protein: CASSYSVEGIEAFF.

This clonotype was counted at least ten times. The genes are TRBV5-1 and TRBJ2-1; 9 positions match TRBD1. Germline CDR1 and CDR2: SGHRS and YFSETQ. This CDR3 contains 15 residues. Unmatched junction bases numbered 5, after V lost 5 bases and J lost 2 bases. This chain's CDR3 is CASRTGTGTYNEQFF. The CDR3 nucleotides read TGCGCCAGCAGAACCGGGACAGGGACCTACAATGAGCAGTTCTTC. The full variable domain, completed using reference TRBV5-1 and TRBJ2-1, is KAGVTQTPRYLIKTRGQQVTLSCSPISGHRSVSWYQQTPGQGLQFLFEYFSETQRNKGNFPGRFSGRQFSNSRSEMNVSTLELGDSALYLCASRTGTGTYNEQFFGPGTRLTVL.

This clonotype was found many times. The chain links TRBV28 to TRBJ2-7; TRBD2 might be the D (6 bases). V was pared by 1 base and J by 4 bases, with 14 bases between. The CDR3 contains 15 residues. Germline V CDR1 and CDR2: MDHEN, SYDVKM. In nucleotides, the CDR3 is TGTGCCAGCAGTTTATCGGAGGGGCAGGGATACGAGCAGTACTTC. Its translation: CASSLSEGQGYEQYF.

This clonotype has at least ten counts. This chain links TRBV2 with TRBJ2-1; D not certain. In germline, CDR1 is SNHLY, CDR2 FYNNEI. The CDR3 covers 12 residues. Deletions cut 3 bases from V and 8 bases from J, with 8 bases between. CDR3 nucleotide sequence: TGTGCCAGCAGTGATTTGGCCGATGAGCAGTTCTTC. Translation gives CASSDLADEQFF.

This clonotype was counted ten times or more. The chain links TRBV29-1 to TRBJ1-2; D might be TRBD1 (6 bases). The CDR3 has 16 residues. Trimming stripped 7 bases from V and 0 bases from J, with 21 bases between. The V gene's germline CDR1 is SQVTM and CDR2 ANQGSEA. Here the CDR3 DNA reads TGCAGCGCATTACTTTTTGGGGGCCTTCCTAACTATGGCTACACCTTC. This gives the protein CSALLFGGLPNYGYTF.

There are many counts of this clonotype. The V gene is TRBV7-3, the J gene TRBJ1-3; D is undetermined. Trimming took 1 base from V and 3 from J, leaving 7 bases between them. The CDR3 consists of 14 residues. Per germline, CDR1 SGHTA and CDR2 FQGTGA. The CDR3 DNA sequence: TGTGCCAGCAGCTTAAACGCCTTTGGAAACACCATATATTTT. This sequence encodes CASSLNAFGNTIYF.

This clonotype was observed a few times. The chain recombines TRBV12-3 or TRBV12-4 with TRBJ2-1; a weak D match, TRBD1 (7 bases). Trimming cost V 5 bases and J 0 bases, with 14 bases left between them. The CDR3 contains 16 residues. The CDR3 DNA reads TGTGCCAGCAGTCCCGCAGGGGGGATCTCCTACAATGAGCAGTTCTTC. Residues: CASSPAGGISYNEQFF.

This clonotype was observed a few times. This sequence joins TRBV7-2 and TRBJ2-3; 10 bases map to TRBD2. Germline lookup yields CDR1 SGHTA and CDR2 FQGNSA. After removal of 5 bases from V and 6 bases from J, the junction contained 11 bases not matched to a gene. The CDR3 contains 16 residues. The chain's CDR3 is CASSPRGSGGADTQYF. Written as DNA, the CDR3 is TGTGCCAGCAGCCCAAGGGGAAGCGGGGGGGCGGATACGCAGTATTTT.

This clonotype was counted at least ten times. CDR3 sequence: CASSQDTTAAYEQYF. The CDR3 coding sequence is TGCGCCAGCAGCCAAGATACAACAGCTGCCTACGAGCAGTACTTC. The chain is built from TRBV4-3 and TRBJ2-7; D gene uncertain. V was cut by 0 bases and J by 2 bases, with 11 bases left in between. The CDR3 is 15 residues long. Per germline, CDR1 LGHNA and CDR2 YSLEER.

The chain uses TRBV5-4 and TRBJ2-7, with D perhaps TRBD2 (6 bases). Germline CDR1 and CDR2: SGHNT and YYREEE (reference sequence). V was pared by 3 bases and J by 0 bases, with 13 bases between. The CDR3 totals 15 residues. For the CDR3, the DNA is TGTGCCAGCAGCTCGGATGCGGGGAACTCCTACGAGCAGTACTTC. Its translation: CASSSDAGNSYEQYF. Using reference TRBV5-4 and TRBJ2-7 for the parts outside the CDR3, the full variable domain is ETGVTQSPTHLIKTRGQQVTLRCSSQSGHNTVSWYQQALGQGPQFIFQYYREEENGRGNFPPRFSGLQFPNYSSELNVNALELDDSALYLCASSSDAGNSYEQYFGPGTRLTVT.

About this clonotype itself: An end of the junction differs from the germline gene, which may be a read error. The CDR3 protein is CASSLASLSNTEAFF. CDR3 bases: TGTGCCAGCAGTTTAGCTTCACTAAGTAACACTGAAGCTTTCTTT. The rearrangement joins TRBV7-6 to TRBJ1-1; D uncertain. The length of the CDR3 is 15 residues. Per germline, CDR1 SGHVS and CDR2 FNYEAQ.

This clonotype was seen a handful of times. J is TRBJ2-1 and V is TRBV7-8; D is possibly TRBD2 (6 bases). V was cut by 1 base and J by 5 bases, with 9 bases left in between. Germline V gene sequence: CDR1 SGHVS, CDR2 FQNEAQ. CDR3 size: 14 residues. The CDR3 here is CASSLDGSDNEQFF. The CDR3 nucleotides are TGTGCCAGCAGCTTAGACGGGAGTGACAATGAGCAGTTCTTC.

Many counts were recorded for this clonotype. The chain is built from TRBV5-1 and TRBJ1-2; possible D gene TRBD1, 5 bases. Trimming removed 0 bases at V and 8 bases at J, with 26 bases between. Germline V gene sequence: CDR1 SGHRS, CDR2 YFSETQ. The CDR3 is 18 amino acids. The CDR3 reads CASSLGSTSRGRASGYTF. CDR3 DNA sequence: TGCGCCAGCAGCTTGGGCTCCACCTCGAGGGGCCGGGCGAGCGGCTACACCTTC.

V gene TRBV14 combines with J gene TRBJ2-7; D is tentatively TRBD1 or TRBD2 (5 bases each). This CDR3 is 13 amino acids long. Trimming shortened V by 2 bases and J by 5 bases, and 10 bases separated the two germline ends. The V gene's germline CDR1 is SGHDN and CDR2 FVKESK. CDR3 sequence: CASSQSPGHEQYF. Written as DNA, the CDR3 is TGTGCCAGCAGCCAATCTCCGGGGCACGAGCAGTACTTC.